The rows below give T cell receptor beta chains drawn from one sample of a study of T cell repertoires in cytomegalovirus infection. MiXCR, run by TCRdb on the reads, gives a single entry per CDR3 protein. The table has some 390,000 distinct CDR3 sequences, 15% to 20% seen once. The sample taken for sequencing was PBMCs. These receptors came from a human donor in good health (CMV status not recorded). Some clones in this sample may be carry-over from other donors' samples. Each CDR3 is given with its conserved first and last residue. Fields, in order: D gene, clone size, J gene, V gene, CDR3 DNA, CDR3 protein. A D gene is named only where the DNA matches it firmly. Clone size is stated in some rows and not others, as once, few, many or a class when expanded.

>TRBD2|many|TRBJ2-7|TRBV7-2
TGTGCCAGCAGCCCCCTGACTAGCGGGAGCTACGAGCAGTACTTC
CASSPLTSGSYEQYF
>-|-|TRBJ1-4|TRBV29-1
TGCAGCGCCGCGGGGGGGACACGGGAAAAACTGTTTTTT
CSAAGGTREKLFF
>-|few|TRBJ2-2|TRBV2
TGTGCCAGCAGTGATGCGACACCACCCGCCGGGGAGCTGTTTTTT
CASSDATPPAGELFF
>-|-|TRBJ2-7|TRBV6-2/TRBV6-3
TGTGCCAGCAGTTACACGACAGACGAGCAGTACTTC
CASSYTTDEQYF
>-|-|TRBJ2-6|TRBV19
TGTGCCAGTACCCCCCGCCCTATCTCTGGGGCCAACGTCCTGACTTTC
CASTPRPISGANVLTF
>-|few|TRBJ2-1|TRBV19
TGTGCCAGTAGTATTTTGAGGGGAAATGAGCAGTTCTTC
CASSILRGNEQFF
>-|many|TRBJ2-1|TRBV7-2
TGTGCCAGCAGCTTGAACGCGGTCAATGAGCAGTTCTTC
CASSLNAVNEQFF
>-|-|TRBJ2-1|TRBV20-1
TGCAGTGCTAGAGAACAGGCCCACTACAATGAGCAGTTCTTC
CSAREQAHYNEQFF
>TRBD2|few|TRBJ2-1|TRBV6-1
TGTGCCAGCCTTGGACTAGCGGACTCCTACAATGAGCAGTTCTTC
CASLGLADSYNEQFF
>-|once|TRBJ2-3|TRBV6-8
TGTGCCAGCAGTTACTCACGACGGAGATCTAGCACAGATACGCAGTATTTT
CASSYSRRRSSTDTQYF
>TRBD2|many|TRBJ2-1|TRBV25-1
TGTGCCAGCAGTGAACTAGCGGGAGGGCCCTTTGAGCAGTTCTTC
CASSELAGGPFEQFF
>-|once|TRBJ2-3|TRBV5-5
TGTGCCAGCAGCTTAACAGGCCCTGAAAGATCCATAGATACGCAGTATTTT
CASSLTGPERSIDTQYF
>-|many|TRBJ1-6|TRBV7-9
TGTGCCAGCAGCTTATCCGAGCGTTCACCCCTCCACTTT
CASSLSERSPLHF
>-|few|TRBJ1-2|TRBV7-6
TGTGCCAGCAGCTTAGTAAGTCAGCCCCTGAGTGATGGCTACACCTTC
CASSLVSQPLSDGYTF
>TRBD1|-|TRBJ2-4|TRBV9
TGTGCCAGCAGCCCATCACAGGGGGGCTTAAACATTCAGTACTTC
CASSPSQGGLNIQYF
>-|many|TRBJ2-3|TRBV10-2
TGCGCCAGCAGTGAGATGAGACGGGGACGGGGCACAGATACGCAGTATTTT
CASSEMRRGRGTDTQYF
>-|few|TRBJ2-7|TRBV12-3/TRBV12-4
TGTGCCAGCAGTTTACAAGGGAGCATCAACGAGCAGTACTTC
CASSLQGSINEQYF
>TRBD1|few|TRBJ2-7|TRBV6-6
TGTGCCAGCACGTCATCCGGGACAGCCTACGAGCAGTACTTC
CASTSSGTAYEQYF
>-|few|TRBJ2-3|TRBV6-2/TRBV6-3
TGTGCCAGCAGTTATGGCTACCGGCGGGCAGATACGCAGTATTTT
CASSYGYRRADTQYF
>TRBD2|many|TRBJ2-7|TRBV7-2
TGTGCCAGCAGCCTAGCGGGAGGTGCCCCCTACGAGCAGTACTTC
CASSLAGGAPYEQYF
>-|many|TRBJ1-5|TRBV28
TGTGCCAGCAGCTTGTCGGATCAGCCCCAGCATTTT
CASSLSDQPQHF
>-|many|TRBJ2-1|TRBV7-2
TGTGCCAGCAGCTTAGCGAGGGGTGAGCAGTTCTTC
CASSLARGEQFF
>-|few|TRBJ2-1|TRBV9
TGTGCCAGCAGCGCCCTGACAGACTACAATGAGCAGTTCTTC
CASSALTDYNEQFF
>-|many|TRBJ2-4|TRBV5-1
TGCGCCAGCAGCTTGGCCCGAGGGACATCGAAAAACATTCAGTACTTC
CASSLARGTSKNIQYF
>-|-|TRBJ1-2|TRBV15
TGTGCCACCAGCAGAGAGAGGGGATCGGGCTATGGCTACACCTTC
CATSRERGSGYGYTF
>-|many|TRBJ2-2|TRBV15
TGTGCCACCAGAGAGGGGTACACCGGGGAGCTGTTTTTT
CATREGYTGELFF
>TRBD1|few|TRBJ2-5|TRBV5-1
TGCGCCAGCAGCCCCAGGGACAGGGCGGGAGAGACCCAGTACTTC
CASSPRDRAGETQYF
>TRBD1|few|TRBJ1-1|TRBV20-1
TGCAGTGCTAGAGTGGACAGGCCTGGGTGGTACACTGAAGCTTTCTTT
CSARVDRPGWYTEAFF
>-|-|TRBJ1-1|TRBV4-1
TGCGCCAGCAGCCAAGAAAGGGGCAGCATGAACACTGAAGCTTTCTTT
CASSQERGSMNTEAFF
>TRBD2|-|TRBJ2-3|TRBV29-1
TGCAGCGTTGAACCGGGGACTAGGGGCACAGATACGCAGTATTTT
CSVEPGTRGTDTQYF
>-|-|TRBJ1-3|TRBV4-1
TGCGCCAGCAGCCAAGATATGGCGGGAGGAAACACCATATATTTT
CASSQDMAGGNTIYF
>TRBD1|few|TRBJ1-4|TRBV4-1
TGCGCCAGCAGCCAAGTGACAGGGGATGAAAAACTGTTTTTT
CASSQVTGDEKLFF
>TRBD1|-|TRBJ2-1|TRBV5-1
TGCGCCAGCAGCTTACAGGGGATTGTTTACAATGAGCAGTTCTTC
CASSLQGIVYNEQFF
>-|few|TRBJ2-2|TRBV10-3
TGTGCCATCAATACCGGGACCTCTAACACCGGGGAGCTGTTTTTT
CAINTGTSNTGELFF
>-|-|TRBJ1-1|TRBV7-4
TGTGCCAGCAGCTTAGGCTTGTGGGGCGCTGAAGCTTTCTTT
CASSLGLWGAEAFF
>-|many|TRBJ1-5|TRBV12-3/TRBV12-4
TGTGCCAGCAGTTTCGAGGGAACTGGACCCCAGCATTTT
CASSFEGTGPQHF